What follows are 19 T cell receptor beta chains derived from one specimen sequenced in a study of naive and memory T cell subsets. The beta constant-region primer was an equimolar mix of two oligonucleotides covering TRBC1 and TRBC2. TCRdb analysed the UMI-ligation and nested PCR reads with MiXCR anew, one entry per CDR3 protein. The sample has tens of thousands of distinct CDR3 sequences, approximately 12% seen once. Sequenced material: effector memory CD4+ T cells from blood. The subset denotes: effector memory, CD45RA- CD27-. The origin of the receptors is a human donor in good health.

This clonotype was observed a handful of times. The rearrangement links TRBV6-1 to TRBJ2-5; TRBD1 matches at 9 bases. CDR3 length equals 15 residues. The germline V gene encodes CDR1 MNHNS and CDR2 SASEGT. V lost 1 base to trimming and J lost 5 bases; unmatched junction nucleotides: 5. The CDR3 loop reads CASSEGYRGRETQYF. DNA of the CDR3: TGTGCCAGCAGTGAAGGTTACAGGGGGCGGGAGACCCAGTACTTC.

This clonotype showed up just a few times. As DNA, the CDR3 is TGTGCCAGCAGCTTAGTAGGACAGGGGGTTGAATCTACCACCTTC. It is translated as CASSLVGQGVESTTF. The rearrangement links TRBV7-2 to TRBJ1-2, with TRBD1 identical over 10 bases. CDR3 length: 15 residues. V lost 1 base to trimming and J lost 13 bases; unmatched junction nucleotides: 12. The germline V gene encodes CDR1 SGHTA and CDR2 FQGNSA.

This chain connects TRBV27 to TRBJ2-3; 12 nucleotides line up with TRBD2. The CDR3 extends over 13 amino acids. With 5 bases clipped from V and 11 bases from J, the junction kept 5 bases outside the gene matches. Germline V gene data show CDR1 as MNHEY and CDR2 as SMNVEV (reference sequence). The CDR3 coding sequence is TGTGCCAGCAGTCCCCGACTAGCGGGAGAGCAGTATTTT. It specifies CASSPRLAGEQYF.

This clonotype has only a few counts. The V call is TRBV5-6, the J call TRBJ2-1, with 12 nucleotides matching TRBD2. This CDR3 is 18 amino acids long. Germline lookup yields CDR1 SGHDT and CDR2 YYEEEE. V shed 1 base, J shed 5 bases, and the junction held 10 bases outside the gene matches. The DNA for the CDR3 is TGTGCCAGCAGCTTGACAATAGCTAGCGGGAGGGCACACAATGAGCAGTTCTTC. This translates into CASSLTIASGRAHNEQFF.

This clonotype was counted at least ten times. V and J are TRBV3-1 and TRBJ2-1, with no clear D. The ends were cut back, 0 bases at V and 9 bases at J, with 9 bases in the middle. Looked up from germline, CDR1 is LGHDT and CDR2 is YNNKEL (reference sequence). There are 13 residues in the CDR3. The CDR3 DNA follows: TGTGCCAGCAGCCAAGAAGGGCGATTTGAGCAGTTCTTC. Translation: CASSQEGRFEQFF.

CDR3 sequence: CASSVTNYGYTF. In nucleotides, the CDR3 is TGTGCCAGCAGCGTGACTAACTATGGCTACACCTTC. The chain has TRBV7-2 and TRBJ1-2; no reliable D call. The ends were cut back, 5 bases at V and 0 bases at J, with 4 bases in the middle. The CDR3 sequence is 12 residues long. CDR1 and CDR2 (germline): SGHTA, FQGNSA.

This clonotype was found many times. CDR3 sequence: CATSTGGTNTGELFF. DNA for the CDR3: TGTGCCACCAGTACGGGCGGGACGAACACCGGGGAGCTGTTTTTT. This chain uses TRBV24-1 with TRBJ2-2, with a possible D match to TRBD2 (6 bases). Germline V lookup: CDR1 KGHDR, CDR2 SFDVKD. This CDR3 is built from 15 residues. Trimming took 6 bases from V and 0 from J, leaving 10 bases between them.

This clonotype has just a few counts. The chain couples TRBV28 to TRBJ2-7, with D possibly being TRBD1 (6 bases). CDR3 size: 15 residues. Germline CDR1 and CDR2: MDHEN and SYDVKM. Trimming removed 6 bases from V and 7 bases from J, with 22 bases in between. CDR3 in amino acids: CASSPIEGVKGEQYF. The CDR3, as DNA: TGTGCCAGCAGCCCAATCGAGGGGGTGAAGGGGGAGCAGTACTTC.

This clonotype was counted ten times or more. The chain's CDR3 is CASSLTGYEQFF. CDR3 nucleotides: TGTGCCAGCAGCCTCACAGGCTATGAGCAGTTCTTC. This chain connects TRBV13 to TRBJ2-1; D may be TRBD1 (5 bases). Germline CDR1 is PRHDT and CDR2 is FYEKMQ (reference sequence). The CDR3 runs to 12 residues. V lost 5 bases and J lost 8, with 10 bases in between.

This clonotype is classed as medium-sized. The rearrangement links TRBV7-6 to TRBJ2-3, with no clear D. The germline CDR1 and CDR2 sequences are SGHVS and FNYEAQ. V lost 2 bases and J 2 bases, leaving 11 bases between the germline ends. The CDR3 sequence is 15 residues long. CDR3 region: CASSLISLSTDTQYF. CDR3 DNA: TGTGCCAGCAGCTTAATCAGCCTTTCCACAGATACGCAGTATTTT.

This rearrangement joins TRBV5-1 to TRBJ1-1; 7 nucleotides line up with TRBD1. The CDR3 consists of 14 residues. The ends lost 4 bases at V and 7 bases at J; junction bases unmatched: 10. CDR1 SGHRS and CDR2 YFSETQ come from the germline V gene. As DNA, the CDR3 is TGCGCCAGCAGCCATGGGGACAGTCGCATTGAAGCTTTCTTT. Protein product: CASSHGDSRIEAFF.

J is TRBJ2-3 and V is TRBV20-1; 12 bases map to TRBD2. The germline V gene encodes CDR1 DFQATT and CDR2 SNEGSKA (reference sequence). With V trimmed by 6 bases and J by 2 bases, 9 bases remained unmatched. This CDR3 has 16 amino acids. For the CDR3, the DNA is TGCAGTGCGAGACTAGCGGGGGCGGGTGACACAGATACGCAGTATTTT. This codes for CSARLAGAGDTDTQYF.

This clonotype was recorded a few times. Given a much more abundant clone one base away, this may be a read error. The chain carries TRBV5-1 and TRBJ2-5; D call uncertain. The CDR3 loop spans 14 amino acids. V was clipped by 0 bases and J by 2 bases, with 8 bases between them. Germline CDR1 and CDR2: SGHRS and YFSETQ. CDR3: CASSLADKQETQYF. For the CDR3, the DNA is TGCGCCAGCAGCTTGGCCGACAAACAAGAGACCCAGTACTTC.

This clonotype was seen only once. The chain has TRBV6-6 and TRBJ2-7; 9 bases match TRBD2. Germline CDR1 and CDR2: MNHNY and SVGAGI (reference sequence). V lost 2 bases and J lost 4; bases outside the gene matches: 3. This CDR3 contains 14 residues. In DNA, the CDR3 is TGTGCCAGCAGTTACGCGGGAGGGCCGTACGAGCAGTACTTC. Its protein is CASSYAGGPYEQYF.

This clonotype is categorized as medium-sized. CDR3 region: CSAPRGGGIYEQYF. CDR3 nucleotide sequence: TGCAGTGCTCCTCGAGGGGGGGGCATCTACGAGCAGTACTTC. The V call is TRBV20-1, the J call TRBJ2-7; a weak D match, TRBD2 (7 bases). The germline V gene has CDR1 DFQATT and CDR2 SNEGSKA (reference sequence). Trimming pared 5 bases from V and 3 bases from J, leaving 17 bases between. The CDR3 is 14 amino acids.

This clonotype was recorded many times. This chain joins TRBV7-2 and TRBJ2-4; D is perhaps TRBD1 (5 bases). Germline CDR1 is SGHTA and CDR2 is FQGNSA. V was trimmed by 2 bases and J by 7 bases, leaving 15 bases between them. This CDR3 is built from 15 residues. The CDR3 DNA reads TGTGCCAGCAGCTTAAACGCCAAAGGGGTGAACATTCAGTACTTC. Translating gives CASSLNAKGVNIQYF. Full variable domain (rest looked up from reference TRBV7-2 and TRBJ2-4): GAGVSQSPSNKVTEKGKDVELRCDPISGHTALYWYRQSLGQGLEFLIYFQGNSAPDKSGLPSDRFSAERTGGSVSTLTIQRTQQEDSAVYLCASSLNAKGVNIQYFGAGTRLSVL.

This chain joins TRBV12-3 or TRBV12-4 and TRBJ1-5; D gene ambiguous. Trimming removed 6 bases at V and 7 bases at J, with 10 bases between. The CDR3 totals 12 residues. CDR3 sequence: CASRSEWQPQHF. The CDR3 DNA follows: TGTGCCAGCAGATCGGAGTGGCAGCCCCAGCATTTT.

This chain uses TRBV6-6 with TRBJ2-5; D uncertain. The CDR3 extends over 13 amino acids. Germline CDR1 MNHNY, CDR2 SVGAGI (reference sequence). Trimming stripped 9 bases from V and 5 bases from J, with 16 bases between. CDR3 DNA sequence: TGTGCCAGTAGGGCACCTGCGTCCGAGACCCAGTACTTC. Translation gives CASRAPASETQYF.

The chain has TRBV4-1 and TRBJ2-5; a possible D gene is TRBD2 (5 bases). This CDR3 is built from 14 residues. Germline V gene sequence: CDR1 MGHRA, CDR2 YSYEKL. V shed 4 bases and J shed 4 bases, with 13 bases lying between them. As DNA, the CDR3 is TGCGCCAGCAGCCCTACTAGTATCCGAGAGACCCAGTACTTC. The encoded protein is CASSPTSIRETQYF.